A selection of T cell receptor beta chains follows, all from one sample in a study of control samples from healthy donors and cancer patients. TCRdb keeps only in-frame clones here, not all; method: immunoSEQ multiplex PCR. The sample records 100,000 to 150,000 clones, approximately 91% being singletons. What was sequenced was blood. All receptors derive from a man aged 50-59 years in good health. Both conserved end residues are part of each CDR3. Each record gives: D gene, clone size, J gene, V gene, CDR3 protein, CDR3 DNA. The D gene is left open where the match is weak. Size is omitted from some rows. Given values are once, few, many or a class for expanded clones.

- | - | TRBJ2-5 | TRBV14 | CASSQDGELDEETQYF | TGTGCCAGCAGCCAAGACGGGGAGTTGGATGAAGAGACCCAGTACTTC
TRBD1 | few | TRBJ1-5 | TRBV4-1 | CASSQGGTGGYLVGNQPQHF | TGCGCCAGCAGCCAAGGAGGGACAGGGGGCTATCTAGTGGGCAATCAGCCCCAGCATTTT
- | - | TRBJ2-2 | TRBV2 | CASSEAATGELFF | TGTGCCAGCAGTGAGGCGGCTACCGGGGAGCTGTTTTTT
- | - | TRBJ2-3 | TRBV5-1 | CASSIPGVVNTDTQYF | TGCGCCAGCAGCATCCCAGGGGTCGTGAACACAGATACGCAGTATTTT
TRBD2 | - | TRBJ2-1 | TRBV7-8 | CASSLGDGRSYNEQFF | TGTGCCAGCAGCTTAGGGGACGGGAGGTCCTACAATGAGCAGTTCTTC
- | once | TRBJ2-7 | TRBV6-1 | CASSERDGILYEQYF | TGTGCCAGCAGTGAAAGGGACGGAATTTTATACGAGCAGTACTTC
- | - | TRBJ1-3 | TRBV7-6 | CASSLGSGNTIYF | TGTGCCAGCAGCTTAGGATCAGGAAACACCATATATTTT
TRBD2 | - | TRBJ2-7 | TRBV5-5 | CASSFGGGPYEQYF | TGTGCCAGCAGCTTTGGCGGGGGTCCCTACGAGCAGTACTTC
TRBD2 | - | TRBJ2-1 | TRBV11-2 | CASSLEVTSGGALYNEQFF | TGTGCCAGCAGCTTAGAGGTAACTAGCGGGGGGGCGCTCTACAATGAGCAGTTCTTC
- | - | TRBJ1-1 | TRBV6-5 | CASSTTEMNTEAFF | TGTGCCAGCAGTACGACAGAGATGAACACTGAAGCTTTCTTT
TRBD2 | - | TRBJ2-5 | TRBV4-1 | CASSQVAGGTVGTQETQYF | TGCGCCAGCAGCCAAGTCGCGGGGGGAACCGTGGGAACACAAGAGACCCAGTACTTC